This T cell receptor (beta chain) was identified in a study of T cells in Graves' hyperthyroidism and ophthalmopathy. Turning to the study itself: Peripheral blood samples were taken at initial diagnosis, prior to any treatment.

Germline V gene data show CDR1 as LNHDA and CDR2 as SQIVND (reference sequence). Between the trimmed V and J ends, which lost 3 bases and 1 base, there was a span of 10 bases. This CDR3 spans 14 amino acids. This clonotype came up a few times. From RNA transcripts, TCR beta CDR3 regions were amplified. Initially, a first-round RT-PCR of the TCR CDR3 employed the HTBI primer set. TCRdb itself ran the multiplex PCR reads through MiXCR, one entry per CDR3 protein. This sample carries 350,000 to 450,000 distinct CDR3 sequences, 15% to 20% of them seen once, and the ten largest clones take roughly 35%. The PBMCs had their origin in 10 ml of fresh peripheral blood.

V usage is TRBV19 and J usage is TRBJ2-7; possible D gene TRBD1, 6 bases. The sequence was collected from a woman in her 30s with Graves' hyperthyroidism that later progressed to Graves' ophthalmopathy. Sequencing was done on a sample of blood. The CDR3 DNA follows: TGTGCCAGTAGTATCCAGGGGCTGTCCTACGAGCAGTACTTC. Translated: CASSIQGLSYEQYF.